This record concerns one TCR beta chain sequence. Its cognate antigen has yet to be identified. Within one base of it there is no much larger clone, and no base qualities were kept. Patients with uncontrolled infections, other autoimmune diseases, pregnancy or lactation were excluded. Diagnoses relied on clinical symptoms, serum thyroxine and TRAb, thyroid ultrasound and orbital computed tomography. Total RNA was extracted using Trizol reagent, and RNA quality was assessed on an Agilent 2100 Bioanalyzer. The data derive from a study of T cells in Graves' hyperthyroidism and ophthalmopathy (dated by TCRdb to between 2019 and 2020). For context, the study as a whole: TCR V-J signatures able to tell the groups apart were searched for in a discovery cohort of 95 to 100 patients, of whom roughly 42 had Graves' ophthalmopathy and about 60 had stable Graves' hyperthyroidism. Whether ophthalmopathy could be predicted prospectively was tested in an independent validation cohort made up of under 20 hyperthyroidism patients plus 17 patients who later progressed to ophthalmopathy. The approximately 97 discovery patients were randomly divided into training and test sets at a 7:3 ratio. Thyroid tissue and blood T-cell repertoires from more than five Graves' hyperthyroidism patients were also compared in the study. Once sampling was done, hyperthyroidism patients were given methimazole at a starting dose of 30 mg daily, whereas ophthalmopathy patients were given high-dose intravenous methylprednisolone. The paper reports TCR Vbeta CDR3 sequencing of 130 to 150 peripheral blood samples: approximately 41 ophthalmopathy, under 85 hyperthyroidism and 17 progressor patients.

CDR1 and CDR2 were assigned from the germline V gene (reference sequence) as LNHNV and YYDKDF. Relative to germline, V is missing 5 bases and J is missing 3 bases, with 5 bases of the junction outside any gene match. The CDR3, from cysteine to phenylalanine, totals 14 residues. Only CDR3 DNA remains: 42 bases, in frame from the first base. TCR beta CDR3 regions were amplified from RNA transcripts. For the first round of RT-PCR on the TCR CDR3, the HTBI primer set was used together with the Qiagen OneStep RT-PCR kit. The libraries were constructed in a second round of multiplex PCR and then size-selected and purified. The libraries were sequenced on an Illumina HiSeq2000 using paired-end 100 bp reads. In the original analysis: SOAPnuke was used to process the raw data, with reads discarded if the reads contained adapters or uncalled bases, had a mean Phred below 15, or lacked an exact constant-primer or identifier match. COPE v1.2.5 was used to merge the high-quality paired reads, and each unique nucleotide sequence was defined as a clonotype. MiTCR v1.1 was used to align clonotypes to the IMGT TRBV, TRBD and TRBJ reference segments. Analysis was restricted to V-J combinations with a frequency above 0.0001, which covered 98% to 99.2% of repertoires. The TCS score was defined as the ratio of F50 (clonal expansion) to E x V (chaos), calculated using BLOSUM62-based TCRdist between CDR3 peptides within each V-J. Welch's t-statistics and random forest reduced around 550 V-J features to about 12, which were used in a naive Bayes classifier (R e1071). Thyroid-blood repertoire similarity was quantified with the Morisita-Horn index. TCRdb passed the public sequencing reads through fastp at Q25 and MiXCR, retaining productive beta sequences. Entries that share a CDR3 protein sequence are merged under the most common genes and DNA. The V and J calls follow TCRdb's processing rather than the paper's. For this sample there are 540,000 or so distinct CDR3 sequences; about 45% appear just once. The top ten constitute around a fifth of the sample.

Beyond this particular receptor, the publication reports: No statistical method was used to fix the sample size in advance, and group allocation was not hidden from the investigators. A model built on a 13 V-J signature distinguished ophthalmopathy from stable hyperthyroidism, reaching roughly 88% sensitivity and under 84% specificity in cross-validation and 80%/75% in testing. Most expanded thyroid clonotypes (frequency above 0.001) were also found in blood, which suggests that blood repertoires may mirror thyroid immune responses. During validation, the model predicted progression to ophthalmopathy a median of approximately six months ahead of onset, with almost 71% sensitivity and roughly 72% specificity.

The chain employs TRBV15 and TRBJ2-5; 8 central bases correspond to TRBD1. Material: peripheral blood or thyroid tissue (not recorded which). The sequence derives from an adult woman with Graves' disease, either hyperthyroidism or ophthalmopathy (not recorded which). The DNA is as follows: TGTGCCACCAGCGACCCGACAGGGGAAGAGACCCAGTACTTC. Translation gives CATSDPTGEETQYF. The CDR3, completed at both ends by the reference TRBV15 and TRBJ2-5 genes, gives the full variable domain DAMVIQNPRYQVTQFGKPVTLSCSQTLNHNVMYWYQQKSSQAPKLLFHYYDKDFNNEADTPDNFQSRRPNTSFCFLDIRSPGLGDTAMYLCATSDPTGEETQYFGPGTRLLVL.